Below, 17 T cell receptor beta chains from the same sample are listed, as sequenced in a study of control samples from healthy donors and cancer patients (dated by TCRdb to the early 2020s). The library was prepared using the immunoSEQ multiplex PCR assay. This is the immuneACCESS table as TCRdb keeps it, with only in-frame sequences that have V and J called. A part of the clones is gone; compared with another copy, unresolved V genes explain less than half, and the rest is unexplained. The sample profile shows about 170,000 clones; 75% to 95% of them were found once. Together, the top ten hold about 1.6% of the sample. The sample comprised blood. The receptor source for this set is a woman under 40 in good health.

The chain has TRBV7-2 and TRBJ1-5, with D unresolved. Trimming cost V 2 bases and J 0 bases, with 11 bases left between them. Looked up from germline, CDR1 is SGHTA and CDR2 is FQGNSA. The CDR3 extends over 16 amino acids. DNA for the CDR3: TGTGCCAGCAGCTTATACTGGACCTATAGCAATCAGCCCCAGCATTTT. Residues: CASSLYWTYSNQPQHF.

The V call is TRBV2, the J call TRBJ2-5; 8 bases are a match to TRBD2. V shed 6 bases and J 7 bases; nucleotides not matched to a gene: 4. The CDR3 extends over 12 amino acids. Germline CDR1 reads SNHLY; CDR2 reads FYNNEI. The CDR3 here is CASSGGAGTQYF. The CDR3, as DNA: TGTGCCAGCAGCGGGGGGGCCGGGACCCAGTACTTC.

This chain uses TRBV10-3 with TRBJ2-7; 8 nucleotides align to TRBD1. Germline CDR1 ENHRY, CDR2 SYGVKD. The V gene end was trimmed by 10 bases and the J gene end by 3 bases; junction bases not matched to a gene: 2. The CDR3 length is 11 residues. CDR3 DNA sequence: TGTGCCAGGGACAGGCACTACGAGCAGTACTTC. Translation gives CARDRHYEQYF.

The chain couples TRBV19 to TRBJ2-1, with D perhaps matching TRBD1 or TRBD2 (5 bases each). Trimming stripped 7 bases from V and 2 bases from J, with 15 bases between. CDR3 length equals 15 residues. From germline, CDR1 is LNHDA and CDR2 SQIVND (reference sequence). The CDR3 DNA reads as TGTGCCAGTAACGATTTGGGGGTAACCTACAATGAGCAGTTCTTC. It translates to CASNDLGVTYNEQFF.

V and J are TRBV18 and TRBJ2-7; no firm D call. Germline values: CDR1 KGHSH, CDR2 LQKENI. V shed 3 bases and J shed 2 bases, with 8 bases lying between them. CDR3 length equals 13 residues. The CDR3 loop reads CASSPASTYEQYF. The CDR3 nucleotides read TGTGCCAGCTCACCGGCCAGCACCTACGAGCAGTACTTC.

The chain combines TRBV6-5 with TRBJ1-6; D is uncertain. CDR1 and CDR2 (germline): MNHEY, SVGAGI. The V end lost 0 bases, the J end lost 5 bases, and 11 bases lay between the germline ends. The CDR3 loop spans 16 amino acids. The CDR3 protein is CASSYSFRLDNSPLHF. The CDR3 region has the DNA TGTGCCAGCAGTTACTCGTTCAGACTGGATAATTCACCCCTCCACTTT.

V is TRBV5-5 and J is TRBJ2-3, with D hard to call. Trimming left V 0 bases short and J 2 bases short, with 7 bases between. In germline, CDR1 is SGHKS, CDR2 YYEKEE (reference sequence). This CDR3 is built from 14 residues. The CDR3 nucleotides read TGTGCCAGCAGCTTGGAACAACTCACAGATACGCAGTATTTT. Translation gives CASSLEQLTDTQYF.

The CDR3 sequence is CASSLWGLAGPTDTQYF. In DNA form, the CDR3 reads TGTGCCAGCAGCTTATGGGGACTAGCGGGCCCCACAGATACGCAGTATTTT. This chain uses TRBV7-9 with TRBJ2-3; TRBD2 aligns across 12 bases. Germline CDR1 SEHNR, CDR2 FQNEAQ (reference sequence). V shed 2 bases, J shed 2 bases, and the junction held 5 bases outside the gene matches. The CDR3 is 17 residues long.

The chain recombines TRBV7-2 with TRBJ1-4; D not resolved. In germline, CDR1 is SGHTA, CDR2 FQGNSA. This CDR3 contains 12 residues. V lost 3 bases to trimming and J lost 5 bases, with 4 bases between them. The CDR3 spells CASSFGNEKLFF. The CDR3 DNA reads TGTGCCAGCAGCTTTGGGAATGAAAAACTGTTTTTT.

The V call is TRBV3-1 (or the pseudogene TRBV3-2), the J call TRBJ1-2; no reliable D call. Germline V CDR1 and CDR2: LGHDT, YNNKEL (reference sequence). CDR3 size: 13 residues. V was trimmed by 1 base and J by 7 bases, leaving 10 bases between them. Written as DNA, the CDR3 is TGTGCCAGCAGCCAAGGGAAGGGATCTGGCTACACCTTC. Encoded protein: CASSQGKGSGYTF.

This chain joins TRBV7-3 and TRBJ2-1; the D is unclear. The germline V gene has CDR1 SGHTA and CDR2 FQGTGA. Between the trimmed V and J ends, which lost 1 base and 2 bases, there was a span of 3 bases. This CDR3 is 13 amino acids long. This CDR3 reads CASSLKPYNEQFF. Here the CDR3 DNA reads TGTGCCAGCAGCTTAAAGCCCTACAATGAGCAGTTCTTC.

The V call is TRBV11-2, the J call TRBJ2-3; D not certain. The germline CDR1 and CDR2 sequences are SGHAT and FQNNGV. Deletions cut 1 base from V and 2 bases from J, with 10 bases between. This CDR3 has 15 amino acids. CDR3 residues: CASSLVRVATDTQYF. CDR3 coding DNA: TGTGCCAGCAGCTTAGTCCGGGTCGCCACAGATACGCAGTATTTT.

This chain connects TRBV13 to TRBJ2-1; 8 nucleotides match TRBD2. The V and J ends lost 0 bases and 2 bases, in that order; junction bases with no gene match: 3. This CDR3 region has 16 residues. Germline values: CDR1 PRHDT, CDR2 FYEKMQ (reference sequence). The CDR3 loop reads CASSLGSGNPYNEQFF. CDR3 coding DNA: TGTGCCAGCAGCTTAGGTAGCGGGAACCCCTACAATGAGCAGTTCTTC.

The gene calls are TRBV28 and TRBJ2-5; 8 bases align to TRBD2. The junction had 11 bases not matched to a gene; V was cut back by 6 bases and J by 5 bases. The CDR3 length is 15 residues. The germline V gene has CDR1 MDHEN and CDR2 SYDVKM. DNA for the CDR3: TGTGCCAGCAGCTCAGCGGGAGTATCAATGGAGACCCAGTACTTC. It specifies CASSSAGVSMETQYF.

The chain couples TRBV19 to TRBJ1-5; 10 nucleotides align to TRBD1. The CDR3 loop spans 14 amino acids. CDR1 is LNHDA and CDR2 is SQIVND in the germline V gene (reference sequence). Germline trimming cut 3 bases from V and 9 bases from J; bases unmatched to any gene: 5. The CDR3 DNA is TGTGCCAGTAGTATGGGACAGGGGAGGGTGCCCCAGCATTTT. As protein: CASSMGQGRVPQHF.

For the CDR3, the DNA is TGTGCTAGTGGTTTGGTCCCGGGCAACTATGGCTACACCTTC. It codes for CASGLVPGNYGYTF. The genes are TRBV12-5 and TRBJ1-2; D is ambiguous. The CDR3 is 14 amino acids. The germline gives CDR1 LGHNT, CDR2 FRNRAP. V was clipped by 0 bases and J by 2 bases, with 7 bases between them.

The chain is built from TRBV3-1 (or the pseudogene TRBV3-2) and TRBJ2-7; TRBD2 matches at 12 bases. The germline gives CDR1 LGHDT, CDR2 YNNKEL (reference sequence). The V gene end was trimmed by 5 bases and the J gene end by 7 bases; junction bases not matched to a gene: 9. The CDR3 is made up of 15 amino acids. DNA of the CDR3: TGTGCCAGCAGCACCGGGACTAGCGGGTTGGGGGAGCAGTACTTC. Translation gives CASSTGTSGLGEQYF.